One sample yielded the 23 T cell receptor beta chains listed below, sequenced in a study of tumor and adjacent non-tumor tissue in lung cancer. Three rounds of nested PCR, following a modified ARM-PCR protocol, produced the TCRbeta library. One entry per CDR3 protein results from TCRdb running MiXCR on the multiplex PCR reads. This sample yields approximately 120,000 distinct CDR3 sequences, of which over 55% are seen a single time; around 19% belongs to the top ten. This sample's RNA came from whole unsorted tissue. The normal lung tissue was taken more than 3 cm from the tumor edge. The sample taken for sequencing was distant non-tumor lung tissue. The source is a man aged 60-69 years with non-small cell lung cancer.

About this clonotype itself: Germline and junction disagree at one end, which may indicate a read error. The V and J genes are TRBV11-1 and TRBJ2-2; 7 positions agree with TRBD1. CDR3 length: 17 residues. In germline, CDR1 is SGHAT, CDR2 FQDESV (reference sequence). CDR3 bases: TGTGCCAGCAGCGCACGACAGGGATTTCCCGACACCGGGAAGCTGTTTTTT. Residues: CASSARQGFPDTGKLFF.

This clonotype was seen more than once but under ten times. The chain is built from TRBV5-1 and TRBJ2-7; 10 nucleotides line up with TRBD1. Trimming cost V 4 bases and J 7 bases; bases outside gene matches: 11. The CDR3 loop spans 15 amino acids. Per the germline V gene, CDR1 is SGHRS and CDR2 is YFSETQ. The CDR3, as DNA: TGCGCCAGCAGCCCAGGGACAGGGGTCACGAGTGAGCAGTACTTC. Translation gives CASSPGTGVTSEQYF.

This clonotype was found many times. The CDR3 DNA reads TGTGCCAGCAGGTCCCGGTTGGACACCGGGGAGCTGTTTTTT. Its protein product is CASRSRLDTGELFF. The J gene is TRBJ2-2, the V gene TRBV12-3 or TRBV12-4; D gene unclear. CDR3 length: 14 amino acids. V was clipped by 6 bases and J by 3 bases, with 11 bases between them.

A remark on this clonotype: Mismatch with germline at one junction end may stem from a read error. The chain joins TRBV4-3 to TRBJ1-5; no reliable D call. Germline CDR1 reads LGHNA; CDR2 reads YSLEER. This CDR3 is built from 16 residues. CDR3: CASSQDWGGCVKPQHF. As DNA, the CDR3 is TGCGCCAGCAGCCAAGATTGGGGTGGGTGTGTGAAGCCCCAACATTTT.

This clonotype is a singleton in its sample. The junction departs from germline at one end; a sequencing error may be responsible. This chain joins TRBV4-1 and TRBJ1-3; the D is unclear. Germline V gene lookup returns CDR1 MGHRA and CDR2 YSYEKL. The CDR3 length is 15 residues. The CDR3 protein is CASSQPSEIGKTIYF. The CDR3 DNA reads as TGCGCTAGCAGCCAACCCTCGGAGATTGGAAAGACCATATATTTT.

Only a few counts were recorded for this clonotype. A read error may explain this, as a much larger clone is one base away. The J gene is TRBJ1-1, the V gene TRBV4-1; D is ambiguous. The germline V gene has CDR1 MGHRA and CDR2 YSYEKL. V lost 9 bases and J 1 base, leaving 18 bases between the germline ends. The CDR3 is 15 amino acids. In DNA form, the CDR3 reads TGCGCCAGACGGTCGCTCGACCGACAGAACACTGAAGCTTTCTTT. Protein: CARRSLDRQNTEAFF.

This clonotype came up a few times. The chain uses TRBV11-3 and TRBJ2-1, with D tentatively TRBD2 (5 bases). Germline assignment: CDR1 SGHNT and CDR2 YENEEA. V dropped 7 bases and J dropped 7 bases, with 17 bases sitting between them. The CDR3 has 14 residues. CDR3 DNA sequence: TGTGCCAGCATTTGGGAAGGACTGGCGAATGAGCAGTTCTTC. Residues: CASIWEGLANEQFF.

This clonotype was detected many times. The chain has TRBV11-2 and TRBJ2-5; D remains ambiguous. Looked up from germline, CDR1 is SGHAT and CDR2 is FQNNGV. CDR3 size: 13 residues. The V and J ends lost 0 bases and 3 bases respectively, with 5 bases between them. Written as DNA, the CDR3 is TGTGCCAGCAGCTTAGACACTAAAGAGACCCAGTACTTC. Translated: CASSLDTKETQYF.

The chain's CDR3 is CASSFDGGQGKEQYF. CDR3 in DNA: TGTGCCAGCAGCTTCGACGGGGGACAAGGAAAGGAGCAGTACTTC. This rearrangement joins TRBV7-9 to TRBJ2-7; the D gene could be TRBD1 or TRBD2 (6 bases each). The CDR3 runs 15 residues. Germline V gives CDR1 SEHNR, CDR2 FQNEAQ (reference sequence). Trimming left V 3 bases short and J 7 bases short, with 19 bases between. The complete variable domain, with remaining parts taken from reference TRBV7-9 and TRBJ2-7, reads DTGVSQNPRHKITKRGQNVTFRCDPISEHNRLYWYRQTLGQGPEFLTYFQNEAQLEKSRLLSDRFSAERPKGSFSTLEIQRTEQGDSAMYLCASSFDGGQGKEQYFGPGTRLTVT.

The chain uses TRBV6-2 or TRBV6-3 and TRBJ2-3; D remains ambiguous. There are 16 residues in the CDR3. With 0 bases removed from V and 3 bases from J, the gap between germline ends came to 13 bases. The germline V gene has CDR1 MNHEY and CDR2 SVGEGT. The CDR3 protein is CASSYSIARTTDTQYF. The CDR3 bases are TGTGCCAGCAGTTACTCGATCGCGAGAACTACAGATACGCAGTATTTT.

V is TRBV7-9 and J is TRBJ2-7; possibly TRBD1 or TRBD2 for D (5 bases each). The CDR3 has 14 residues. Germline assignment: CDR1 SEHNR and CDR2 FQNEAQ (reference sequence). Between the trimmed V and J ends, which lost 4 bases and 6 bases, there was a span of 16 bases. CDR3 sequence: CASSSLRGPLEQYF. Written as DNA, the CDR3 is TGTGCCAGCAGCTCCCTCCGGGGACCCCTCGAGCAGTACTTC.

Regarding this clonotype: The junction differs from germline at one of its ends, possibly a read error. The chain couples TRBV4-3 to TRBJ2-5, with D unclear. There are 14 residues in the CDR3. Germline CDR1 is LGHNA and CDR2 is YSLEER. CDR3 nucleotides: TGCGCCAGCAGTCAAGTTTACCGAGAAGAGATCCAGTACTTC. This gives the protein CASSQVYREEIQYF.

This clonotype showed up many times. A much larger clone differs from this one at a single base, so this may be a read error. V usage is TRBV7-9 and J usage is TRBJ1-2; no definite D call. CDR3 length: 11 residues. V lost 5 bases and J lost 7, with 8 bases in between. Germline assignment: CDR1 SEHNR and CDR2 FQNEAQ (reference sequence). The CDR3, as DNA: TGTGCCAGCAGCCCAGTCGGTGGCTACACCTTC. Translation: CASSPVGGYTF.

For this clonotype: It is likely a read error, because the conserved phenylalanine at the end of the CDR3 is missing. This chain uses TRBV6-6 with TRBJ1-5; D is possibly TRBD1 (6 bases). This CDR3 spans 15 amino acids. Germline loops: CDR1 MNHNY, CDR2 SVGAGI (reference sequence). V was clipped by 6 bases and J by 5 bases, with 17 bases between them. The CDR3 loop is CASSVGQQKDQPQHS. In nucleotides, the CDR3 is TGTGCCAGCAGCGTCGGACAGCAAAAGGATCAGCCCCAGCATTCT.

Points on this clonotype: A read error may produce the germline difference seen at one junction end. The chain employs TRBV29-1 and TRBJ2-2, with D possibly TRBD1 on 5 matching bases. Germline-derived CDR1 and CDR2 are SQVTM and ANQGSEA. The CDR3 sequence is 14 residues long. The CDR3 loop reads CSVEVSSQGGELFF. CDR3 DNA sequence: TGCAGTGTTGAAGTTTCCTCTCAGGGCGGGGAGCTGTTTTTT.

On this clonotype: Possible read error: a much larger clone is one base away. This chain links TRBV30 with TRBJ1-5, with D perhaps matching TRBD1 (5 bases). Germline loops: CDR1 GTSNPN, CDR2 SVGIG (reference sequence). The V and J ends lost 2 bases and 4 bases respectively, with 12 bases between them. The CDR3 has 14 amino acids. The CDR3 nucleotides are TGTGCCTGGAGTATACTGGGGGGAAATCAGCCCCAGCATTTT. Translating gives CAWSILGGNQPQHF. Combining the CDR3 with reference TRBV30 and TRBJ1-5 gives the whole variable domain SQTIHQWPATLVQPVGSPLSLECTVEGTSNPNLYWYRQAAGRGLQLLFYSVGIGQISSEVPQNLSASRPQDRQFILSSKKLLLSDSGFYLCAWSILGGNQPQHFGDGTRLSIL.

This clonotype was seen ten or more times. This chain's CDR3 is CASGLEGQVVYQPQHF. Here the CDR3 DNA reads TGTGCTAGTGGTTTGGAAGGACAGGTGGTGTATCAGCCCCAGCATTTT. The chain recombines TRBV12-5 with TRBJ1-5, with TRBD1 matching 7 bases. The CDR3 has 16 residues. Losses at the gene ends were 1 base for V and 5 bases for J; bases not matched to a gene: 8. Germline V CDR1 and CDR2: LGHNT, FRNRAP. The variable domain in full, with the rest retrieved from reference TRBV12-5 and TRBJ1-5, is DARVTQTPRHKVTEMGQEVTMRCQPILGHNTVFWYRQTMMQGLELLAYFRNRAPLDDSGMPKDRFSAEMPDATLATLKIQPSEPRDSAVYFCASGLEGQVVYQPQHFGDGTRLSIL.

This chain uses TRBV5-5 with TRBJ1-1, with D possibly TRBD1 on 6 matching bases. The germline CDR1 and CDR2 sequences are SGHKS and YYEKEE (reference sequence). V gave up 0 bases and J gave up 13 bases, with 19 bases separating them. This CDR3 region has 14 residues. CDR3 nucleotides: TGTGCCAGCAGCTTGGTCCAGGGGTGGACTGACGATTTCTTT. This translates into CASSLVQGWTDDFF.

This clonotype occurred a few times. This chain links TRBV4-3 with TRBJ2-6; D possibly uses TRBD1 or TRBD2 (6 bases each). Germline assignment: CDR1 LGHNA and CDR2 YSLEER. Trimming took 3 bases from V and 3 from J, leaving 12 bases between them. This CDR3 comprises 16 residues. CDR3 sequence: CASSQGGRLGANVLTF. The CDR3 DNA sequence: TGCGCCAGCAGCCAGGGGGGCAGGCTTGGGGCCAACGTCCTGACTTTC.

This clonotype was recorded only once. This sequence joins TRBV11-3 and TRBJ2-7; the D gene could be TRBD1 or TRBD2 (6 bases each). CDR1 is SGHNT and CDR2 is YENEEA in the germline V gene. The CDR3 consists of 17 residues. V was pared by 3 bases and J by 6 bases, with 24 bases between. The CDR3 loop is CASSFHRIGGARSEQYF. CDR3 DNA: TGTGCCAGCAGCTTCCACAGGATCGGGGGCGCGAGAAGCGAGCAGTACTTC.

Concerning this clonotype: This sequence may be a read error, since a much larger clone differs from it by one base. The chain's CDR3 is CVSSAQVGTQYF. As DNA, the CDR3 is TGTGTCAGCAGCGCCCAGGTGGGGACCCAGTACTTC. The chain couples TRBV5-4 to TRBJ2-5; unclear D gene. The CDR3 sequence is 12 residues long. Per the germline V gene, CDR1 is SGHNT and CDR2 is YYREEE (reference sequence).

The chain couples TRBV11-2 to TRBJ2-3, with 7 bases lining up with TRBD2. V lost 0 bases and J lost 4; bases outside the gene matches: 7. Germline CDR1 is SGHAT and CDR2 is FQNNGV. This CDR3 is built from 16 residues. The CDR3 DNA is TGTGCCAGCAGCTTAGATCGCTCAGCGGGGTCAGATACGCAGTATTTT. Translated, it gives CASSLDRSAGSDTQYF.

In this sample, this clonotype turned up once. A read error is likely, as this CDR3 ends without the conserved phenylalanine or tryptophan. The V call is TRBV11-2, the J call TRBJ2-5; D not resolved. V lost 1 base, J lost 4 bases, and 13 bases lay in between. The CDR3 is 15 amino acids. Germline CDR1 reads SGHAT; CDR2 reads FQNNGV. The CDR3 DNA follows: TGTGCCAGCAGCTTAGTCCCCTCAGGAAGAGAGACCCAGTACTTA. Translated: CASSLVPSGRETQYL.